This TCR beta chain was profiled in a study of shared clonotypes between healthy human individuals. The V end lost 3 bases, the J end lost 4 bases, and 13 bases lay between the germline ends. CDR1 and CDR2 from the germline V gene are SEHNR and FQNEAQ (reference sequence). The CDR3 consists of 16 residues. Sequencing used immunoSEQ multiplex PCR; TCRdb keeps in-frame clones, though not all of them. This repertoire shows about 1.1 million clones, around 77% found once; its top ten account for about 0.89%. V and J are TRBV7-9 and TRBJ2-6; D not resolved. Material: memory CD4+ T cells from PBMCs. Subset described: CD45RA-negative fraction. This TCR was recovered from a man younger than 35 in good health. Some clones in this sample may be carry-over from other donors' samples. The CDR3 region is CASSFPGIKGANVLTF. The CDR3 region has the DNA TGTGCCAGCAGCTTCCCTGGGATTAAGGGGGCCAACGTCCTGACTTTC.